The 6 T cell receptor beta chains below all came from one sample that was sequenced in a study of T cells in Graves' hyperthyroidism and ophthalmopathy. What was amplified from RNA transcripts were TCR beta CDR3 regions. TCR CDR3 regions were first amplified by RT-PCR with HTBI primers. From the multiplex PCR reads, TCRdb called clonotypes with MiXCR, one entry per CDR3 protein. The table shows about 560,000 distinct CDR3 sequences, with 15% to 18% occurring only once. The specimen was blood. These receptors were collected from a woman in her twenties or thirties with Graves' hyperthyroidism.

This clonotype was observed many times. The genes are TRBV6-5 and TRBJ1-5, with a weak D call TRBD1 (5 bases). This CDR3 region has 15 residues. The ends were cut back, 2 bases at V and 4 bases at J, with 12 bases in the middle. Per the germline V gene, CDR1 is MNHEY and CDR2 is SVGAGI. The chain's CDR3 is CASSYLRGVNQPQHF. As DNA, the CDR3 is TGTGCCAGCAGTTACCTCCGGGGGGTAAATCAGCCCCAGCATTTT.

The gene calls are TRBV19 and TRBJ2-1, with 8 bases fitting TRBD2. Germline V CDR1 and CDR2: LNHDA, SQIVND (reference sequence). Unmatched junction bases numbered 12, after V lost 7 bases and J lost 4 bases. This CDR3 spans 16 amino acids. This chain's CDR3 is CASTLHRSGSYNEQFF. The CDR3 DNA follows: TGTGCCAGTACCCTACATAGGAGCGGGAGTTACAATGAGCAGTTCTTC.

The chain uses TRBV19 and TRBJ2-1, with a tentative D call TRBD2 (6 bases). The germline V and J ends were trimmed by 5 bases and 12 bases, with 17 bases remaining between them. This CDR3 region has 13 residues. Per germline, CDR1 LNHDA and CDR2 SQIVND (reference sequence). The CDR3 DNA follows: TGTGCCAGTAGTCCGGAGCCGGACGGGAGGCAGTTCTTC. Translating gives CASSPEPDGRQFF. The full variable domain, rest sourced from reference TRBV19 and TRBJ2-1, is DGGITQSPKYLFRKEGQNVTLSCEQNLNHDAMYWYRQDPGQGLRLIYYSQIVNDFQKGDIAEGYSVSREKKESFPLTVTSAQKNPTAFYLCASSPEPDGRQFFGPGTRLTVL.

This clonotype was picked up many times. The gene calls are TRBV12-3 or TRBV12-4 and TRBJ1-5; no reliable D call. The CDR3 totals 14 residues. Between the trimmed V and J ends, which lost 3 bases and 6 bases, there was a span of 12 bases. Here the CDR3 DNA reads TGTGCCAGCAGTTTGAAAGGATTTGGTCAGCCCCAGCATTTT. This sequence encodes CASSLKGFGQPQHF.

At least ten counts were recorded for this clonotype. The J gene is TRBJ2-3, the V gene TRBV12-3 or TRBV12-4; no reliable D call. The CDR3 runs to 12 residues. V was pared by 3 bases and J by 6 bases, with 7 bases between. DNA of the CDR3: TGTGCCAGCAGTTTTTTGGCGGATACGCAGTATTTT. Amino acid sequence: CASSFLADTQYF.

This clonotype was counted between two and nine times. The rearrangement uses TRBV10-3 and TRBJ1-4; D may be TRBD1 (6 bases). V lost 2 bases to trimming and J lost 6 bases, with 13 bases between them. Germline CDR1 ENHRY, CDR2 SYGVKD. CDR3 length: 15 residues. The CDR3 is CAISEGRGGDEKLFF. The DNA of the CDR3 is TGTGCCATCAGTGAGGGAAGGGGGGGTGATGAAAAACTGTTTTTT.